A single sample is the source of the 30 T cell receptor beta chains below, sequenced in a study of T cell repertoires in cytomegalovirus infection. TCRdb reanalysed the reads using MiXCR and keeps one entry per CDR3 protein. Of around 260,000 distinct CDR3 sequences in the sample, about 26% were seen once. The sequenced material came from PBMCs. The receptors stem from a human donor in good health (CMV status not recorded). Some clones in this sample may be carry-over from other donors' samples.

This clonotype was picked up many times. The CDR3: CASSLVELVYSYNEQFF. The CDR3 DNA reads as TGTGCCAGCAGCTTAGTAGAGCTCGTGTATTCCTACAATGAGCAGTTCTTC. This chain joins TRBV7-2 and TRBJ2-1, with D uncertain. CDR1 and CDR2 from the germline V gene are SGHTA and FQGNSA. There are 17 residues in the CDR3. The V gene lost 1 base and the J gene lost 1 base, with 14 bases spanning the gap. Together with reference TRBV7-2 and TRBJ2-1, the CDR3 gives the full variable domain: GAGVSQSPSNKVTEKGKDVELRCDPISGHTALYWYRQSLGQGLEFLIYFQGNSAPDKSGLPSDRFSAERTGGSVSTLTIQRTQQEDSAVYLCASSLVELVYSYNEQFFGPGTRLTVL.

CDR3 sequence: CASSFSGTAIYNEQFF. In DNA, the CDR3 is TGTGCCAGCAGTTTCTCCGGGACAGCCATCTACAATGAGCAGTTCTTC. V gene TRBV28 combines with J gene TRBJ2-1; 7 bases line up with TRBD1. This CDR3 spans 16 amino acids. The V segment lost 3 bases and the J segment 3 bases; nucleotides outside the gene matches: 8. CDR1 is MDHEN, CDR2 SYDVKM, per germline.

This clonotype was detected a few times. The chain combines TRBV6-2 or TRBV6-3 with TRBJ2-1; D remains unclear. Trimming removed 2 bases from V and 7 bases from J, with 9 bases in between. This CDR3 comprises 13 residues. The V gene's germline CDR1 is MNHEY and CDR2 SVGEGT. CDR3 nucleotides: TGTGCCAGCAGTTACAGGGTGAGGAATGAGCAGTTCTTC. It specifies CASSYRVRNEQFF.

V and J are TRBV27 and TRBJ2-7; D perhaps matches TRBD1 (5 bases). Germline assignment: CDR1 MNHEY and CDR2 SMNVEV (reference sequence). Trimming took 2 bases from V and 2 from J, leaving 16 bases between them. The CDR3 extends over 16 amino acids. The CDR3 loop is CASSLKTPTEAYEQYF. CDR3 DNA sequence: TGTGCCAGCAGTTTAAAAACCCCGACAGAGGCCTACGAGCAGTACTTC.

The gene calls are TRBV5-1 and TRBJ2-3; 9 positions agree with TRBD1. In germline, CDR1 is SGHRS, CDR2 YFSETQ. The CDR3 has 14 amino acids. Trimming took 4 bases from V and 4 from J; bases not matched to a gene: 4. DNA for the CDR3: TGCGCCAGCAGCGCGGGACAGGGCCCAGATACGCAGTATTTT. Protein sequence: CASSAGQGPDTQYF.

This clonotype was recorded many times. The V and J genes are TRBV27 and TRBJ2-3; tentatively, D is TRBD2 (5 bases). Trimming removed 5 bases at V and 4 bases at J, with 16 bases between. CDR1 and CDR2 from the germline V gene are MNHEY and SMNVEV (reference sequence). The CDR3 is 15 residues long. The CDR3 DNA follows: TGTGCCAGCAGTCCCCGGACTCCTAGGGCAGATACGCAGTATTTT. Encoded protein: CASSPRTPRADTQYF.

The V call is TRBV11-3, the J call TRBJ2-3; TRBD2 matches 9 bases. The germline V gene has CDR1 SGHNT and CDR2 YENEEA. V shed 1 base and J 5 bases; nucleotides not matched to a gene: 13. CDR3 length: 18 residues. CDR3 coding DNA: TGTGCCAGCAGCTTAGGACCCTCTGGGCGGGAGGGCCTAGATACGCAGTATTTT. This translates into CASSLGPSGREGLDTQYF.

This clonotype has a handful of counts. The chain links TRBV29-1 to TRBJ1-3, with D perhaps TRBD1 (5 bases). V shed 4 bases and J shed 4 bases, with 11 bases lying between them. Germline CDR1 reads SQVTM; CDR2 reads ANQGSEA. The CDR3 consists of 13 residues. The chain's CDR3 is CSVAGVAGNTIYF. The CDR3 DNA sequence: TGCAGCGTTGCGGGGGTTGCGGGAAACACCATATATTTT.

This clonotype occurred many times. V and J are TRBV7-2 and TRBJ1-1; D remains ambiguous. V shed 5 bases and J shed 1 base, with 11 bases lying between them. This CDR3 has 14 residues. Germline V gives CDR1 SGHTA, CDR2 FQGNSA. CDR3 residues: CASSERRGNTEAFF. Written as DNA, the CDR3 is TGTGCCAGCAGCGAGAGACGGGGGAACACTGAAGCTTTCTTT.

This chain links TRBV6-2 or TRBV6-3 with TRBJ2-1, with D perhaps TRBD2 (5 bases). The CDR3 runs to 15 residues. CDR1 is MNHEY, CDR2 SVGEGT, per germline. V lost 7 bases and J 6 bases, leaving 19 bases between the germline ends. CDR3 coding DNA: TGTGCCAGCATCGACACCGGGATAAGCGGCAATGAGCAGTTCTTC. This encodes CASIDTGISGNEQFF.

The rearrangement uses TRBV6-5 and TRBJ1-4; D unclear. The germline V gene encodes CDR1 MNHEY and CDR2 SVGAGI. There are 16 residues in the CDR3. The V end was cut by 4 bases, the J end by 0 bases, with 12 bases between. CDR3 sequence reads: CASSSVGPPTNEKLFF. CDR3 coding DNA: TGTGCCAGCAGTTCAGTAGGACCTCCAACTAATGAAAAACTGTTTTTT.

This clonotype was observed a handful of times. The rearrangement joins TRBV10-3 to TRBJ1-1, with 10 nucleotides matching TRBD1. CDR3 length: 16 amino acids. Trimming removed 6 bases from V and 0 bases from J; junction bases left unmatched: 7. Germline loops: CDR1 ENHRY, CDR2 SYGVKD. CDR3 amino acids: CAIRPGTGVMNTEAFF. The CDR3 region has the DNA TGTGCCATCAGACCCGGGACAGGGGTTATGAACACTGAAGCTTTCTTT.

This chain joins TRBV20-1 and TRBJ2-2; D is unclear. The length of the CDR3 is 15 residues. Germline lookup yields CDR1 DFQATT and CDR2 SNEGSKA (reference sequence). V was trimmed by 5 bases and J by 4 bases, leaving 17 bases between them. The CDR3 here is CSAAPLARVTGELFF. The CDR3 DNA sequence: TGCAGTGCTGCCCCTTTGGCCCGGGTCACCGGGGAGCTGTTTTTT.

This clonotype has a count of ten or more. The rearrangement uses TRBV7-2 and TRBJ2-5, with D perhaps TRBD2 (5 bases). Germline V lookup: CDR1 SGHTA, CDR2 FQGNSA. The V and J ends lost 2 bases and 5 bases respectively, with 12 bases between them. The CDR3 contains 14 residues. CDR3 nucleotides: TGTGCCAGCAGCTTATCTGGTCCGGGGGAGACCCAGTACTTC. This encodes CASSLSGPGETQYF.

The rearrangement joins TRBV20-1 to TRBJ2-1; TRBD2 matches 9 bases. CDR1 is DFQATT and CDR2 is SNEGSKA in the germline V gene (reference sequence). V shed 2 bases and J 6 bases; nucleotides not matched to a gene: 8. This CDR3 region has 15 residues. CDR3 protein: CSARLGLAHINEQFF. Here the CDR3 DNA reads TGCAGTGCTAGATTGGGACTAGCACATATCAATGAGCAGTTCTTC.

The sample holds a few counts of this clonotype. The CDR3 sequence is CATSDVRDRGNGELFF. The CDR3 bases are TGTGCCACCAGTGATGTCCGGGACAGGGGGAACGGGGAGCTGTTTTTT. The chain is built from TRBV24-1 and TRBJ2-2; TRBD1 aligns across 11 bases. Germline V gives CDR1 KGHDR, CDR2 SFDVKD. V lost 3 bases to trimming and J lost 7 bases; unmatched junction nucleotides: 6. The CDR3 has 16 amino acids.

This clonotype was recorded many times. V and J are TRBV7-8 and TRBJ1-1; possibly TRBD1 for D (6 bases). The CDR3 consists of 15 residues. Trimming stripped 1 base from V and 4 bases from J, with 13 bases between. The germline gives CDR1 SGHVS, CDR2 FQNEAQ. CDR3 residues: CASSLGTAGGTEAFF. CDR3 DNA: TGTGCCAGCAGCTTAGGGACAGCCGGGGGCACTGAAGCTTTCTTT.

This clonotype was found a few times. This chain joins TRBV3-1 and TRBJ2-1; weak D call: TRBD2 (6 bases). The CDR3 consists of 15 residues. V was pared by 1 base and J by 6 bases, with 13 bases between. Germline V gene lookup returns CDR1 LGHDT and CDR2 YNNKEL (reference sequence). CDR3 nucleotides: TGTGCCAGCAGCCAAGTGCGAGCTAGCGCCAATGAGCAGTTCTTC. Amino acids: CASSQVRASANEQFF.

In its sample, this clonotype was seen a few times. The chain is built from TRBV15 and TRBJ2-3; TRBD2 is a possible D gene (6 bases). Germline V lookup: CDR1 LNHNV, CDR2 YYDKDF (reference sequence). Trimming took 6 bases from V and 1 from J, leaving 11 bases between them. This CDR3 has 14 residues. DNA of the CDR3: TGTGCCACCAGAAGCGGAGGGGGCACAGATACGCAGTATTTT. It codes for CATRSGGGTDTQYF.

V and J are TRBV28 and TRBJ1-5, with 8 bases fitting TRBD1. The CDR3 has 15 amino acids. V shed 6 bases and J 7 bases; nucleotides not matched to a gene: 11. The germline V gene encodes CDR1 MDHEN and CDR2 SYDVKM. CDR3 sequence reads: CASRSGDRGFQPQHF. Here the CDR3 DNA reads TGTGCCAGCAGGTCCGGCGACAGGGGTTTCCAGCCCCAGCATTTT.

A few counts support this clonotype. The genes are TRBV7-3 and TRBJ1-1; D remains ambiguous. The CDR3 has 13 residues. Trimming left V 2 bases short and J 6 bases short, with 10 bases between. Germline lookup yields CDR1 SGHTA and CDR2 FQGTGA. The CDR3 DNA reads TGTGCCAGCAGCTTAGATGAGGGCGCTGAAGCTTTCTTT. This encodes CASSLDEGAEAFF.

This rearrangement joins TRBV28 to TRBJ2-1; a weak D match, TRBD2 (6 bases). The germline gives CDR1 MDHEN, CDR2 SYDVKM. The CDR3 extends over 15 amino acids. Deletions cut 3 bases from V and 2 bases from J, with 11 bases between. CDR3 loop: CASSFVRDPYNEQFF. DNA for the CDR3: TGTGCCAGCAGTTTTGTGCGGGACCCCTACAATGAGCAGTTCTTC.

This chain connects TRBV28 to TRBJ1-2; D not resolved. Trimming took off 4 bases at V and 7 bases at J, with 10 bases between the two ends. CDR1 and CDR2 from the germline V gene are MDHEN and SYDVKM. This CDR3 spans 12 amino acids. The CDR3 loop reads CASSSRALGYTF. The CDR3 nucleotides are TGTGCCAGCAGTTCCCGGGCCCTTGGCTACACCTTC.

This clonotype was counted at least ten times. The chain uses TRBV6-5 and TRBJ1-3; D may be TRBD1 (5 bases). V dropped 6 bases and J dropped 8 bases, with 23 bases sitting between them. Per the germline V gene, CDR1 is MNHEY and CDR2 is SVGAGI. This CDR3 is built from 16 residues. CDR3 DNA sequence: TGTGCCAGCAGGAGGGGACGGATCGCCTCGGAGGACACCATATATTTT. This translates into CASRRGRIASEDTIYF.

There are a few counts of this clonotype. The chain recombines TRBV5-4 with TRBJ1-2; D is uncertain. V gave up 4 bases and J gave up 7 bases, with 14 bases separating them. CDR3 length equals 13 residues. In germline, CDR1 is SGHNT, CDR2 YYREEE (reference sequence). CDR3 sequence reads: CASSPPVEGGYTF. In DNA, the CDR3 is TGTGCCAGCAGCCCCCCTGTAGAGGGTGGCTACACCTTC.

The V call is TRBV20-1, the J call TRBJ1-2, with 8 bases matching TRBD1. Germline trimming cut 5 bases from V and 2 bases from J; bases unmatched to any gene: 10. The CDR3 is 15 amino acids. Germline lookup yields CDR1 DFQATT and CDR2 SNEGSKA (reference sequence). The CDR3 loop is CSAWDRRLLNYGYTF. DNA of the CDR3: TGCAGTGCTTGGGACAGGCGCCTCTTAAACTATGGCTACACCTTC.

The V and J genes are TRBV20-1 and TRBJ2-1; 7 bases are shared with TRBD1. J was trimmed by 7 bases and V by 0 bases; bases with no gene match: 12. The germline V gene encodes CDR1 DFQATT and CDR2 SNEGSKA (reference sequence). The CDR3 covers 16 residues. The CDR3 reads CSARDLLTGQLNEQFF. The CDR3, as DNA: TGCAGTGCTAGAGATCTCCTAACGGGACAGTTAAATGAGCAGTTCTTC.

This clonotype showed up many times. This chain uses TRBV20-1 with TRBJ2-7; TRBD2 aligns across 9 bases. The CDR3 is 11 amino acids. CDR1 DFQATT and CDR2 SNEGSKA come from the germline V gene (reference sequence). CDR3: CSAGGPNEQYF. The DNA of the CDR3 is TGCAGCGCGGGGGGGCCCAACGAGCAGTACTTC.

The chain employs TRBV20-1 and TRBJ1-5; D possibly corresponds to TRBD1 (6 bases). V lost 0 bases and J lost 3, with 15 bases in between. There are 16 residues in the CDR3. Germline lookup yields CDR1 DFQATT and CDR2 SNEGSKA (reference sequence). CDR3 nucleotides: TGCAGTGCTAGAGATCGGCGGCAGGGGCTCAATCAGCCCCAGCATTTT. Amino acid sequence: CSARDRRQGLNQPQHF.

V is TRBV6-5 and J is TRBJ1-6; 8 nucleotides match TRBD1. CDR3 length: 17 amino acids. Germline V gives CDR1 MNHEY, CDR2 SVGAGI. V lost 4 bases, J lost 3 bases, and 8 bases stayed unmatched. The CDR3 protein is CASSSHTGGGYNSPLHF. The DNA for the CDR3 is TGTGCCAGCAGTTCCCACACAGGGGGTGGCTATAATTCACCCCTCCACTTT.